Listed here are 28 T cell receptor beta chains from one sample, sequenced in a study of tumor-infiltrating lymphocytes in primary liver carcinoma. RNA and DNA were co-extracted from about 19-30 mg of unsorted bulk tissue. Researchers generated TCR beta cDNA from approximately 450 ng of total RNA, relying on a constant-region primer. Employing slightly modified ARM-PCR, three nested multiplex PCR rounds were run, and these gave rise to the TCR beta libraries. Primers for the first two PCR rounds were TRBV1-TRBV30 forward primers and a C-beta reverse primer (approximately 10 cycles per round). TCRdb redid the calling of the multiplex PCR reads with MiXCR, one entry per CDR3 protein. Of approximately 190,000 distinct CDR3 sequences listed, roughly 80% are singletons. Sequenced sample: tumor tissue from primary liver carcinoma. The source is a man in his forties with primary liver carcinoma and hepatitis B virus infection.

The J gene is TRBJ1-2, the V gene TRBV29-1, with D possibly matching TRBD1 (5 bases). The V and J ends lost 5 bases and 2 bases respectively, with 9 bases between them. The length of the CDR3 is 12 residues. Germline assignment: CDR1 SQVTM and CDR2 ANQGSEA. CDR3 sequence (DNA): TGCAGCGTTTCAGGGCAGAACTATGGCTACACCTTC. Residues: CSVSGQNYGYTF.

As for this clonotype: A junction boundary mismatches the germline segment, possibly from a read error. This sequence joins TRBV6-1 and TRBJ2-1, with 9 bases aligning to TRBD2. Germline V gene sequence: CDR1 MNHNS, CDR2 SASEGT. This CDR3 has 15 residues. This chain's CDR3 is CASNEEAGGYNEHFF. CDR3 nucleotides: TGTGCCAGCAATGAGGAAGCGGGAGGATACAATGAGCATTTCTTC.

Note on this clonotype: The junction and the germline gene differ at one end; a read error may be behind it. This chain uses TRBV29-1 with TRBJ2-4; tentatively, D is TRBD2 (5 bases). Germline loops: CDR1 SQVTM, CDR2 ANQGSEA. The CDR3 extends over 16 amino acids. DNA for the CDR3: TGCAGCGTTGTCGCCCTAAGCCGGCTAGCCAAATACATTCAGTACTTC. Translating it yields CSVVALSRLAKYIQYF. Complete variable domain (other parts from reference TRBV29-1 and TRBJ2-4): SAVISQKPSRDICQRGTSLTIQCQVDSQVTMMFWYRQQPGQSLTLIATANQGSEATYESGFVIDKFPISRPNLTFSTLTVSNMSPEDSSIYLCSVVALSRLAKYIQYFGAGTRLSVL.

This clonotype was recorded a few times. The CDR3 is CASSFQGRAGELFF. CDR3 nucleotides: TGTGCCAGCAGCTTTCAGGGGAGGGCCGGGGAGCTGTTTTTT. V is TRBV7-3 and J is TRBJ2-2, with D possibly matching TRBD2 (7 bases). In germline, CDR1 is SGHTA, CDR2 FQGTGA. The CDR3 is made up of 14 amino acids. V dropped 3 bases and J dropped 6 bases, with 11 bases sitting between them.

Details on this clonotype: The junction departs from germline at one end; a sequencing error may be responsible. The chain uses TRBV28 and TRBJ2-7; D is uncertain. This CDR3 is built from 14 residues. The germline V gene has CDR1 MDHEN and CDR2 SYDVKM. This CDR3 reads CASSFQINSYEQYF. CDR3 sequence (DNA): TGTGCCAGCAGTTTCCAGATAAACTCCTACGAACAGTACTTC.

With regard to this clonotype: The junction departs from germline at one end; a sequencing error may be responsible. The CDR3 sequence is CASSHNRRGSNYVYTF. In nucleotides, the CDR3 is TGTGCCAGCAGTCATAACAGAAGAGGTTCTAACTATGTCTACACCTTC. V gene TRBV6-5 combines with J gene TRBJ1-2; D remains unclear. CDR1 and CDR2 from the germline V gene are MNHEY and SVGAGI. This CDR3 spans 16 amino acids.

This clonotype was seen repeatedly, ten times or more. The chain employs TRBV7-9 and TRBJ1-2; D is perhaps TRBD1 (6 bases). CDR3 size: 15 residues. Germline loops: CDR1 SEHNR, CDR2 FQNEAQ (reference sequence). V was cut by 5 bases and J by 2 bases, with 15 bases left in between. Here the CDR3 DNA reads TGTGCCAGCAGCAAAAACGTAGGGGGGAACTATGGCTACACCTTC. This sequence encodes CASSKNVGGNYGYTF.

This clonotype was seen once. One end of the junction does not line up with germline, which may come from a read error. The chain has TRBV29-1 and TRBJ1-2; D is undetermined. Germline V gives CDR1 SQVTM, CDR2 ANQGSEA. The CDR3 runs to 12 residues. The CDR3 nucleotides read TGCTGCGGAGGAGGAATGAACTATGGCTACACTTTC. It specifies CCGGGMNYGYTF.

On this clonotype itself: The junction departs from germline at one end; a sequencing error may be responsible. The genes are TRBV29-1 and TRBJ2-1; D is unclear. The CDR3 has 12 residues. Germline assignment: CDR1 SQVTM and CDR2 ANQGSEA. CDR3: CSVVCATNQQFF. CDR3 bases: TGCAGCGTTGTTTGCGCTACCAATCAGCAGTTCTTC.

As to this clonotype: At one of its ends the junction is not consistent with the germline gene, which may arise from a read error. The chain employs TRBV7-9 and TRBJ2-1; D might be TRBD1 (5 bases). Germline CDR1 reads SEHNR; CDR2 reads FQNEAQ (reference sequence). This CDR3 comprises 14 residues. CDR3 DNA sequence: TGTGCCGGCAGCATAGGAAATACAGGCGATGAGCAGTCCTTC. Residues: CAGSIGNTGDEQSF.

Notes on this clonotype: A junction boundary mismatches the germline segment, possibly from a read error. V gene TRBV11-1 combines with J gene TRBJ2-4, with 13 nucleotides matching TRBD2. The germline gives CDR1 SGHAT, CDR2 FQDESV (reference sequence). The CDR3 is 17 amino acids. The CDR3 spells CVSSLPGTSGTKNIQSF. CDR3 DNA: TGTGTCAGCAGCCTTCCCGGGACTAGCGGGACCAAAAACATTCAGAGCTTC.

This clonotype has just a few counts. The CDR3 does not end in the conserved phenylalanine or tryptophan, so this is likely a read error. This sequence joins TRBV11-1 and TRBJ1-6; D unclear. This CDR3 contains 13 residues. Looked up from germline, CDR1 is SGHAT and CDR2 is FQDESV (reference sequence). The DNA of the CDR3 is TGTGTCAGCAGCCTGACACTGGTTTCACCCCTCCACCTT. Amino acids: CVSSLTLVSPLHL.

For this clonotype: It is likely a read error, because the conserved phenylalanine at the end of the CDR3 is missing. The chain has TRBV11-1 and TRBJ2-7; possibly TRBD2 for D (5 bases). Trimming cost V 1 base and J 0 bases, with 16 bases left between them. The germline V gene has CDR1 SGHAT and CDR2 FQDESV (reference sequence). This CDR3 is built from 17 residues. CDR3 coding DNA: TGTGCCAGCAGCTTAGGGCCGGCGGGTGGAACCTCCTACGAGCAGTACATC. This translates into CASSLGPAGGTSYEQYI.

This clonotype was found once. The junction shows a germline mismatch at one end, possibly a read error. V gene TRBV11-2 combines with J gene TRBJ2-4; weak D call: TRBD2 (5 bases). The CDR3 spans 15 residues. Per the germline V gene, CDR1 is SGHAT and CDR2 is FQNNGV. Here the CDR3 reads CASTTSEVTKNIQYF. The CDR3 nucleotides read TGCGCCAGCACCACTTCGGAGGTAACCAAAAACATTCAGTACTTC.

On this clonotype: This CDR3 is missing its conserved last phenylalanine or tryptophan, likely due to a read error. The chain uses TRBV6-5 and TRBJ2-1; 7 bases are a match to TRBD2. From germline, CDR1 is MNHEY and CDR2 SVGAGI. The CDR3 length is 13 residues. CDR3 DNA: TGTGCCTGCAGTAGACTAGCCTCTAATGAGCAGTTCCTC. This sequence encodes CACSRLASNEQFL.

This clonotype was counted a single time. The CDR3 does not close with the conserved phenylalanine or tryptophan, likely indicating a read error. The chain is built from TRBV18 and TRBJ2-3; TRBD2 matches 12 bases. V lost 6 bases to trimming and J lost 3 bases; unmatched junction nucleotides: 4. This CDR3 has 15 residues. CDR1 is KGHSH and CDR2 is LQKENI in the germline V gene. The CDR3 coding sequence is TGTGCCAGCTCGCCGACTAGCGGGAGTACAGATACGCAGTATCTT. Translation: CASSPTSGSTDTQYL.

This clonotype has a count of ten or more. The gene calls are TRBV29-1 and TRBJ2-3; 8 nucleotides line up with TRBD2. Germline values: CDR1 SQVTM, CDR2 ANQGSEA. Losses at the gene ends were 0 bases for V and 2 bases for J; bases not matched to a gene: 16. The CDR3 totals 19 residues. CDR3 sequence (DNA): TGCAGCGTTGAAGAGCGAAAACTAGAAGCGGGAGAGGTCACAGATACGCAGTATTTT. Translating it yields CSVEERKLEAGEVTDTQYF.

Concerning this clonotype: This may arise from a read error, as a much more abundant clone is one base away. The chain combines TRBV28 with TRBJ1-2; the D gene is possibly TRBD1 (5 bases). CDR3 size: 12 residues. Looked up from germline, CDR1 is MDHEN and CDR2 is SYDVKM. Between the trimmed V and J ends, which lost 7 bases and 7 bases, there was a span of 13 bases. The CDR3 nucleotides are TGTGCCAGCAATGGGAGGGGTTTTGGCTACACCTTC. Protein: CASNGRGFGYTF.

With regard to this clonotype: A much larger clone lies a single base off, so this may be a read error. The gene calls are TRBV28 and TRBJ1-3; D is undetermined. Germline V gene sequence: CDR1 MDHEN, CDR2 SYDVKM. With 2 bases removed from V and 0 bases from J, the gap between germline ends came to 11 bases. CDR3 length: 16 residues. The CDR3 loop reads CASSLLLGTSGNTIYF. The CDR3, as DNA: TGTGCCAGCAGTTTACTATTAGGAACCTCTGGAAACACCATATATTTT.

A single count supports this clonotype. Given the absence of the conserved phenylalanine or tryptophan at the CDR3 end, a read error is likely. The J gene is TRBJ1-5, the V gene TRBV6-2 or TRBV6-3; tentatively, D is TRBD1 (5 bases). Per the germline V gene, CDR1 is MNHEY and CDR2 is SVGEGT. This CDR3 spans 14 amino acids. CDR3 in amino acids: CASTLVKGEQPQHI. CDR3 DNA sequence: TGTGCCAGCACCCTGGTGAAAGGGGAACAGCCACAGCATATT.

To note about this clonotype: A much larger clone lies a single base off, so this may be a read error. J is TRBJ2-3 and V is TRBV7-9; tentative D call: TRBD1 (5 bases). This CDR3 has 15 amino acids. The germline gives CDR1 SEHNR, CDR2 FQNEAQ (reference sequence). CDR3 bases: TGTGCCAGCAGCTTTGGGGCAGATAGCACAGATACGCGGTATTTT. Translated: CASSFGADSTDTRYF.

Of note for this clonotype: It may be a read error: a sequence one base away is much more abundant. This chain links TRBV30 with TRBJ1-4, with D possibly matching TRBD1 (6 bases). CDR3 size: 13 residues. V dropped 8 bases and J dropped 8 bases, with 18 bases sitting between them. Germline values: CDR1 GTSNPN, CDR2 SVGIG (reference sequence). The CDR3 DNA sequence: TGTGCCGTGGGGGGGGCGGGAAAAGAAAAACTGTTTTTT. Translating gives CAVGGAGKEKLFF.

This clonotype showed up just once. One end of the junction varies from germline; a read error may be responsible. The V gene is TRBV12-3 or TRBV12-4, the J gene TRBJ2-1; TRBD2 is a possible D gene (6 bases). This CDR3 spans 15 amino acids. CDR3 in DNA: TGTGCCAGCAGTTTAGCAACGGGAGTGGGTAATGAGCAGATCTTC. Amino acid sequence: CASSLATGVGNEQIF.

A word on this clonotype: The conserved phenylalanine or tryptophan is not found at the CDR3 terminus, so this likely reflects a read error. The genes are TRBV29-1 and TRBJ2-5, with 7 positions matching TRBD1. The CDR3 consists of 11 residues. Germline CDR1 is SQVTM and CDR2 is ANQGSEA. CDR3 residues: CSVTGAEIQYS. The CDR3 DNA reads TGCAGCGTTACAGGGGCGGAGATCCAGTACTCC.

The gene calls are TRBV6-1 and TRBJ1-2; 7 positions agree with TRBD1. The CDR3 contains 14 residues. V shed 9 bases, J shed 10 bases, and the junction held 17 bases outside the gene matches. Germline CDR1 and CDR2: MNHNS and SASEGT. CDR3: CASSFGETGIAYTF. In DNA, the CDR3 is TGTGCCAGTAGTTTTGGGGAGACAGGGATCGCCTACACCTTC.

The chain uses TRBV4-2 and TRBJ2-5; D ambiguous. Trimming pared 3 bases from V and 8 bases from J, leaving 19 bases between. This CDR3 has 15 amino acids. The V gene's germline CDR1 is LGHNA and CDR2 YNFKEQ. Written as DNA, the CDR3 is TGTGCCAGCAGCCATGACCTGGGATCGATGGAAACCCAGTACTTC. Protein: CASSHDLGSMETQYF.

As for this clonotype: Germline and junction disagree at one end, which may indicate a read error. This chain links TRBV11-1 with TRBJ2-1; TRBD2 agrees at 8 bases. Germline-derived CDR1 and CDR2 are SGHAT and FQDESV (reference sequence). The CDR3 contains 16 residues. The CDR3 DNA follows: TGTGCCAGTAGCTTAGCGAATCGGGGGGGCTACAATGAGCAGCTCTTC. As protein: CASSLANRGGYNEQLF.

Note on this clonotype: A junction boundary mismatches the germline segment, possibly from a read error. The V gene is TRBV10-2, the J gene TRBJ1-5; D is ambiguous. This CDR3 is built from 14 residues. Germline V gene lookup returns CDR1 WSHSY and CDR2 SAAADI. CDR3 in amino acids: CASSEIAWDQLQRF. The CDR3, as DNA: TGCGCCAGCAGTGAGATCGCATGGGATCAGCTCCAGCGTTTT.